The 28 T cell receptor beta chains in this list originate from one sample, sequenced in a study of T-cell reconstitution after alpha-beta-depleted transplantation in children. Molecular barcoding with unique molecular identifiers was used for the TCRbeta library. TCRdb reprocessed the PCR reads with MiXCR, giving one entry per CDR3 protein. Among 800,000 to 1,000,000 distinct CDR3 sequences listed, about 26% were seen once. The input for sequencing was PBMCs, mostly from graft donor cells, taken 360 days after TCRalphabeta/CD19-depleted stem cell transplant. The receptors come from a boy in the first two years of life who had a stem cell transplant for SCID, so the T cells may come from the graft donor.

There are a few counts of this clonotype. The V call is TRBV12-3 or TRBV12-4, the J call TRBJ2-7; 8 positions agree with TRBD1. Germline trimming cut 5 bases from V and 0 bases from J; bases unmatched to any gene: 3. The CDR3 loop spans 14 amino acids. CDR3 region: CASSQTGASYEQYF. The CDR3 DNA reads TGTGCCAGCAGTCAGACAGGGGCCTCCTACGAGCAGTACTTC.

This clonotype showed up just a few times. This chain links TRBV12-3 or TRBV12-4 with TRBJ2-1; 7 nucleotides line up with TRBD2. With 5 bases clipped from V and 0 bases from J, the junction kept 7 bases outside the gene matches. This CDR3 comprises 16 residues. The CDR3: CASSLSWGGSYNEQFF. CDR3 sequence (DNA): TGTGCCAGCAGTCTCTCTTGGGGGGGCTCCTACAATGAGCAGTTCTTC.

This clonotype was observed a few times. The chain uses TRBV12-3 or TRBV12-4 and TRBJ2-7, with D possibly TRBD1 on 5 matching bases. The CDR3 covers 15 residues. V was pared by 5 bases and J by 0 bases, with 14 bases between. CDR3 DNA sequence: TGTGCCAGCAGTCTACAGGTTATTCCCTCCTACGAGCAGTACTTC. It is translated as CASSLQVIPSYEQYF.

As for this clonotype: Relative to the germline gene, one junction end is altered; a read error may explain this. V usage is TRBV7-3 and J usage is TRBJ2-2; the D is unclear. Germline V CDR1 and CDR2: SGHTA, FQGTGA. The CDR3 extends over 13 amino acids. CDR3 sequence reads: CASSPQNNGELFF. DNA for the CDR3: TGTGCCAGCAGCCCCCAAAACAACGGGGAGCTGTTTTTT.

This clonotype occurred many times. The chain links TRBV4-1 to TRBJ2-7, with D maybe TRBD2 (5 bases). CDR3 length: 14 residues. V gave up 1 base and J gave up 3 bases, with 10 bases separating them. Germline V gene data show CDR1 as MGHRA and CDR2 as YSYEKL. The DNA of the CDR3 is TGCGCCAGCAGCCAAGGGACCGGGATCTACGAGCAGTACTTC. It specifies CASSQGTGIYEQYF.

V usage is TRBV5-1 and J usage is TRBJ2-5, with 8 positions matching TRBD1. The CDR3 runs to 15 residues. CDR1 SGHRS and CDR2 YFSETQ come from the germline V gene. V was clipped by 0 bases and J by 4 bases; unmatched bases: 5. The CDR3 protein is CASSLGQGSPETQYF. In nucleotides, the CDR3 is TGCGCCAGCAGCTTGGGACAGGGGTCCCCAGAGACCCAGTACTTC.

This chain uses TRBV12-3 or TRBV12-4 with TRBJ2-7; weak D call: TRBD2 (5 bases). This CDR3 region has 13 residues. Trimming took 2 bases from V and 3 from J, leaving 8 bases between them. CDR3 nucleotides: TGTGCCAGCAGTTTACGGAGGAACTACGAGCAGTACTTC. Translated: CASSLRRNYEQYF.

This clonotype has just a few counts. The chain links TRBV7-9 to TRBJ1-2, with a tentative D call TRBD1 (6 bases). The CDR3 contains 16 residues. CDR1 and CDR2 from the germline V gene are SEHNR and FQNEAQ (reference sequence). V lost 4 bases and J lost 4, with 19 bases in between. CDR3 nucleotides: TGTGCCAGCAGCTCCACCTCAGGAGGGGGGGCCTATGGCTACACCTTC. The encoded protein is CASSSTSGGGAYGYTF.

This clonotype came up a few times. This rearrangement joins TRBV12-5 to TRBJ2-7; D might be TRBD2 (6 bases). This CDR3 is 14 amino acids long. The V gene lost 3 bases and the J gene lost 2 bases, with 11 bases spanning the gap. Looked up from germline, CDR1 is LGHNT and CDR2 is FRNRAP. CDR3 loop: CASGLGGTPYEQYF. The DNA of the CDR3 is TGTGCTAGTGGTTTAGGAGGGACGCCCTACGAGCAGTACTTC.

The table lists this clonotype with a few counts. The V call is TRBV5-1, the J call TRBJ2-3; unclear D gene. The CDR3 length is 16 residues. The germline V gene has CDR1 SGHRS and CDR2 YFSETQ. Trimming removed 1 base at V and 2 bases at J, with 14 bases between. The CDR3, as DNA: TGCGCCAGCAGCTTGCGCTACAGACTCAACACAGATACGCAGTATTTT. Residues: CASSLRYRLNTDTQYF.

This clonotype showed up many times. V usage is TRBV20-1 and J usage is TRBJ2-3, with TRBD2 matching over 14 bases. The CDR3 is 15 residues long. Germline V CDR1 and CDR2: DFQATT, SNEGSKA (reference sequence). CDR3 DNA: TGCAGCGTAAGACTAGCGGGGGGGAGCACAGATACGCAGTATTTT. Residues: CSVRLAGGSTDTQYF.

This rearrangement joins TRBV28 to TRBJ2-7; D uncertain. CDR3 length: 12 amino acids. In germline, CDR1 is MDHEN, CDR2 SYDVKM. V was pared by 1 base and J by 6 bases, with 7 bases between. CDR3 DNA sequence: TGTGCCAGCAGTTTATATCCCCCCGAGCAGTACTTC. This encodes CASSLYPPEQYF.

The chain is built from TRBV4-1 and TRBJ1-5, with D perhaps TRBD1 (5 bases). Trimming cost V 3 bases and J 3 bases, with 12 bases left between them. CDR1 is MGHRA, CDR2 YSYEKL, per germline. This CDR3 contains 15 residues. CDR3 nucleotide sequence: TGCGCCAGCAGCCAGGAGGACATCCCCAATCAGCCCCAGCATTTT. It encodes CASSQEDIPNQPQHF.

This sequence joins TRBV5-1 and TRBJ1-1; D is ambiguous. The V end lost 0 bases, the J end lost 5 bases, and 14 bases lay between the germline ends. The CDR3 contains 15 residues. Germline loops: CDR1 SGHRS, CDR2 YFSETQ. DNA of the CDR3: TGCGCCAGCAGCTTGGATTACAGAATAGGTACTGAAGCTTTCTTT. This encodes CASSLDYRIGTEAFF.

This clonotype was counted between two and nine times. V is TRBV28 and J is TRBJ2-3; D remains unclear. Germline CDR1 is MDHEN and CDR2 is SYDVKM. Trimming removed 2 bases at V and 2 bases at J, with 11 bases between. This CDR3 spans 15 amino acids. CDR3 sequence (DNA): TGTGCCAGCAGTTTAATCACTCGATACACAGATACGCAGTATTTT. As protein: CASSLITRYTDTQYF.

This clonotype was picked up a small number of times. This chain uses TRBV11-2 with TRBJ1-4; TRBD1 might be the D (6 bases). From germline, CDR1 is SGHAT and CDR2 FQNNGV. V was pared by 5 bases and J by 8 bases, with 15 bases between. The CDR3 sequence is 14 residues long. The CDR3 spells CASSPIQGGEKLFF. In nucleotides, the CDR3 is TGTGCCAGCAGCCCTATACAGGGTGGGGAAAAACTGTTTTTT.

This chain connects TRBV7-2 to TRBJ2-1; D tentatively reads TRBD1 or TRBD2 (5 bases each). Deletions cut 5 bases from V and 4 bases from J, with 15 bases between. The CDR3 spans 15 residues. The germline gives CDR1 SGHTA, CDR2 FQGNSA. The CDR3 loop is CASSPGPNPYNEQFF. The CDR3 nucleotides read TGTGCCAGCAGCCCGGGGCCCAATCCTTACAATGAGCAGTTCTTC.

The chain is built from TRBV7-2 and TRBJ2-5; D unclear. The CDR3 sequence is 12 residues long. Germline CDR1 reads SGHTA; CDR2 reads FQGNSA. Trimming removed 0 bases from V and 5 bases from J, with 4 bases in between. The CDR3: CASSLAHETQYF. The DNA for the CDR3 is TGTGCCAGCAGCTTAGCGCACGAGACCCAGTACTTC.

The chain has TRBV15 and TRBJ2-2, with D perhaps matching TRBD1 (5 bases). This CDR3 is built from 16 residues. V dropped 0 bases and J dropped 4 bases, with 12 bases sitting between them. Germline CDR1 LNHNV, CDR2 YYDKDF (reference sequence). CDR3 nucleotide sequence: TGTGCCACCAGCAGAGATACCCGACAGATCACCGGGGAGCTGTTTTTT. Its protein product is CATSRDTRQITGELFF.

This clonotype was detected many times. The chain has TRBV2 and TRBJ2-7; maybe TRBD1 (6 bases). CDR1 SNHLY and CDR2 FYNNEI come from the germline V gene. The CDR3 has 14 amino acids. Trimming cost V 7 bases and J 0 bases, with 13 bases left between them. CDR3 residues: CASTVQGVSYEQYF. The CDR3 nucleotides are TGTGCCAGCACCGTACAGGGAGTCTCCTACGAGCAGTACTTC.

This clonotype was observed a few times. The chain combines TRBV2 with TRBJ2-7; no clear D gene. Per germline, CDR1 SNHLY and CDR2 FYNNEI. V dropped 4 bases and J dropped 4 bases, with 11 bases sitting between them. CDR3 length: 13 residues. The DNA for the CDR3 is TGTGCCAGCAGTGGGGCAGTAGGGTACGAGCAGTACTTC. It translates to CASSGAVGYEQYF.

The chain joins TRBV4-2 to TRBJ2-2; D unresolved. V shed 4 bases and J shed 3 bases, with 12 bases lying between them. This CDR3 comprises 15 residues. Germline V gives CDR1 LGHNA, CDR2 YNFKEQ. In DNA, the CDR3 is TGTGCCAGCAGCCCCGTGGACCGGGACACCGGGGAGCTGTTTTTT. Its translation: CASSPVDRDTGELFF.

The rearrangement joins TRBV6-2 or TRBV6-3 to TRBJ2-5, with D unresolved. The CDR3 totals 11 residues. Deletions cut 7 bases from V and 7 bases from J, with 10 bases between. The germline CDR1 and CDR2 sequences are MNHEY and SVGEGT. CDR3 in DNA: TGTGCCAGCACTCGCACGGGGACCCAGTACTTC. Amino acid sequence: CASTRTGTQYF.

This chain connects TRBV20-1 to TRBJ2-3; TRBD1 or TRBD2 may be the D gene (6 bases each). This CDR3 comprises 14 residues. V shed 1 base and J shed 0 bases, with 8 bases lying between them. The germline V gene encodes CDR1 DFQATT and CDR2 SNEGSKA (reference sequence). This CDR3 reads CSARAGASTDTQYF. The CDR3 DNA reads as TGCAGTGCTAGAGCGGGGGCCAGCACAGATACGCAGTATTTT.

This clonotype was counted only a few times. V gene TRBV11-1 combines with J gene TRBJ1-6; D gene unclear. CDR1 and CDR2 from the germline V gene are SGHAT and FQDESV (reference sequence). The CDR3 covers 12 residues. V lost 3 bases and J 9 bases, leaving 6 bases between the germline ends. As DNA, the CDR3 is TGTGCCAGCAGCTTCCCGCTTTCACCCCTCCACTTT. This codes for CASSFPLSPLHF.

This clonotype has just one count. The CDR3 nucleotides read TGCAGCGCTGACAGGGGGGTAACCGGGGAGCTGTTTTTT. It codes for CSADRGVTGELFF. The rearrangement joins TRBV29-1 to TRBJ2-2, with TRBD1 matching 9 bases. Trimming took 7 bases from V and 5 from J; bases not matched to a gene: 5. The CDR3 sequence is 13 residues long. Germline-derived CDR1 and CDR2 are SQVTM and ANQGSEA.

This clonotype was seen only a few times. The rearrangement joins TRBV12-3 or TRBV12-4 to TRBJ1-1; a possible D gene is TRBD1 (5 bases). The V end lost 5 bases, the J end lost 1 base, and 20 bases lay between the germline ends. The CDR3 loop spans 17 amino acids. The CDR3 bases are TGTGCCAGCAGTCCGAGACCGGGACGGACGCAGAACACTGAAGCTTTCTTT. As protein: CASSPRPGRTQNTEAFF.

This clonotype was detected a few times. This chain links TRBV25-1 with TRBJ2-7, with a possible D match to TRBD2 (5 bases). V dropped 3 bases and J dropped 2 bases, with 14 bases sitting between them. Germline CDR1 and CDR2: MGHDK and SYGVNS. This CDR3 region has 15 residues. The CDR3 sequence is CASSDLAGLPYEQYF. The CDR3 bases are TGTGCCAGCAGTGATCTTGCGGGCCTACCCTACGAGCAGTACTTC.